These 14 T cell receptor beta chains came from one sample sequenced in a study of T cells in Graves' hyperthyroidism and ophthalmopathy. The source material, RNA transcripts, was used to amplify TCR beta CDR3 regions. Initially, a first-round RT-PCR of the TCR CDR3 employed the HTBI primer set. TCRdb passed the multiplex PCR reads through MiXCR, listing each CDR3 protein once. The table lists 200,000 to 250,000 distinct CDR3 sequences, 15% to 20% of them singletons. Specimen: blood. The receptors stem from a man in his forties or fifties with Graves' hyperthyroidism.

This clonotype was detected ten times or more. The V and J genes are TRBV27 and TRBJ1-1, with D possibly being TRBD1 (5 bases). V gave up 6 bases and J gave up 0 bases, with 17 bases separating them. CDR1 and CDR2 (germline): MNHEY, SMNVEV (reference sequence). The CDR3 covers 16 residues. The CDR3 region has the DNA TGTGCCAGCAGCCATTATAGGCAGGGACTGAACACTGAAGCTTTCTTT. Translating gives CASSHYRQGLNTEAFF.

The chain uses TRBV5-1 and TRBJ1-5; D is unresolved. Germline loops: CDR1 SGHRS, CDR2 YFSETQ. The CDR3 sequence is 15 residues long. Between the trimmed V and J ends, which lost 0 bases and 5 bases, there was a span of 12 bases. CDR3 coding DNA: TGCGCCAGCAGCTTGGTGGGGTCGGTGGATCAGCCCCAGCATTTT. This sequence encodes CASSLVGSVDQPQHF.

On this clonotype itself: A much larger clone lies one base from this, so it may be a read error. The chain uses TRBV19 and TRBJ2-1; D call uncertain. The CDR3 runs to 13 residues. Germline CDR1 reads LNHDA; CDR2 reads SQIVND (reference sequence). The CDR3: CATSLSSYNGQFF. DNA for the CDR3: TGTGCCACCTCTTTGAGCTCCTACAATGGGCAGTTCTTC.

This clonotype showed up many times. The chain couples TRBV11-2 to TRBJ1-1; no clear D gene. The CDR3 spans 13 residues. The germline V and J ends were trimmed by 4 bases and 3 bases, with 9 bases remaining between them. Germline V lookup: CDR1 SGHAT, CDR2 FQNNGV. DNA for the CDR3: TGTGCCAGCAGCTATAAGGTGGACACTGAAGCTTTCTTT. Protein: CASSYKVDTEAFF. The full variable domain, completed using reference TRBV11-2 and TRBJ1-1, is EAGVAQSPRYKIIEKRQSVAFWCNPISGHATLYWYQQILGQGPKLLIQFQNNGVVDDSQLPKDRFSAERLKGVDSTLKIQPAKLEDSAVYLCASSYKVDTEAFFGQGTRLTVV.

This clonotype appeared a few times. This sequence joins TRBV5-1 and TRBJ1-4, with D possibly TRBD1 on 6 matching bases. V lost 4 bases and J 0 bases, leaving 10 bases between the germline ends. The CDR3 has 15 residues. Germline V gene lookup returns CDR1 SGHRS and CDR2 YFSETQ. DNA for the CDR3: TGCGCCAGCAGCACCGGGACAACAACTAATGAAAAACTGTTTTTT. As protein: CASSTGTTTNEKLFF.

There are many counts of this clonotype. The chain couples TRBV18 to TRBJ2-5; no clear D. CDR3 length: 14 amino acids. V was cut by 2 bases and J by 1 base, with 8 bases left in between. Germline CDR1 and CDR2: KGHSH and LQKENI. This CDR3 reads CASSPTTLQETQYF. CDR3 nucleotides: TGTGCCAGCTCACCAACCACACTCCAAGAGACCCAGTACTTC. The complete variable domain, with remaining parts taken from reference TRBV18 and TRBJ2-5, reads NAGVMQNPRHLVRRRGQEARLRCSPMKGHSHVYWYRQLPEEGLKFMVYLQKENIIDESGMPKERFSAEFPKEGPSILRIQQVVRGDSAAYFCASSPTTLQETQYFGPGTRLLVL.

This clonotype appeared many times. The chain employs TRBV14 and TRBJ2-2; no clear D gene. Trimming shortened V by 1 base and J by 0 bases, and 9 bases separated the two germline ends. The CDR3 is 16 residues long. CDR1 is SGHDN and CDR2 is FVKESK in the germline V gene. CDR3 sequence: CASSQVPTANTGELFF. The CDR3 region has the DNA TGTGCCAGCAGCCAAGTGCCCACCGCGAACACCGGGGAGCTGTTTTTT.

The CDR3: CASGVGEPGYNEQFF. In DNA form, the CDR3 reads TGTGCTAGTGGTGTAGGGGAGCCGGGTTACAATGAGCAGTTCTTC. This sequence joins TRBV12-5 and TRBJ2-1; D possibly matches TRBD1 or TRBD2 (5 bases each). CDR1 and CDR2 (germline): LGHNT, FRNRAP. This CDR3 is built from 15 residues. V lost 5 bases, J lost 4 bases, and 15 bases lay in between.

This clonotype was seen at least ten times. CDR3 in amino acids: CSAREGTGGGSYEQYF. CDR3 sequence (DNA): TGCAGTGCTAGAGAGGGGACGGGAGGGGGTTCCTACGAGCAGTACTTC. The gene calls are TRBV20-1 and TRBJ2-7, with 8 bases that match TRBD2. The CDR3 has 16 amino acids. J lost 1 base, V lost 0 bases, and 8 bases had no gene match. Germline values: CDR1 DFQATT, CDR2 SNEGSKA (reference sequence).

This clonotype has only a few counts. The rearrangement links TRBV2 to TRBJ1-4; D gene unclear. Germline V gives CDR1 SNHLY, CDR2 FYNNEI. The CDR3 spans 12 residues. V gave up 7 bases and J gave up 5 bases, with 8 bases separating them. DNA for the CDR3: TGTGCCAGCACGATGCGAAATGAAAAACTGTTTTTT. Translation gives CASTMRNEKLFF.

This clonotype was observed many times. The rearrangement uses TRBV29-1 and TRBJ2-3; tentative D call: TRBD1 (6 bases). Trimming pared 4 bases from V and 0 bases from J, leaving 8 bases between. CDR1 and CDR2 from the germline V gene are SQVTM and ANQGSEA. CDR3 length: 13 residues. The CDR3, as DNA: TGCAGCGTTGGACAGGAAAGCACAGATACGCAGTATTTT. Translation gives CSVGQESTDTQYF.

At least ten counts were recorded for this clonotype. This sequence joins TRBV6-1 and TRBJ1-1; D gene ambiguous. This CDR3 comprises 14 residues. The V and J ends lost 3 bases and 0 bases respectively, with 8 bases between them. CDR1 and CDR2 (germline): MNHNS, SASEGT. The CDR3 DNA follows: TGTGCCAGCAGTGAGCTGCATCTGAACACTGAAGCTTTCTTT. It codes for CASSELHLNTEAFF.

There are many counts of this clonotype. The chain is built from TRBV2 and TRBJ2-4, with D maybe TRBD2 (5 bases). Germline CDR1 SNHLY, CDR2 FYNNEI. Trimming left V 3 bases short and J 7 bases short, with 22 bases between. The CDR3 covers 17 residues. The CDR3 DNA is TGTGCCAGCAGTGAGGAACTAGGGCGACTGGAATCGAACATTCAGTACTTC. Residues: CASSEELGRLESNIQYF.

The V and J genes are TRBV28 and TRBJ1-5; D not certain. Per the germline V gene, CDR1 is MDHEN and CDR2 is SYDVKM. The V end was cut by 6 bases, the J end by 2 bases, with 23 bases between. This CDR3 has 18 amino acids. The CDR3 bases are TGTGCCAGCAGGGAGGACGTTGGACTAATAGGAGGCAATCAGCCCCAGCATTTT. Amino acids: CASREDVGLIGGNQPQHF.